Below are 8 T cell receptor beta chains sequenced from a single sample in a study of spatial heterogeneity in lung cancer. In TCRdb, the 5' RACE reads were re-called with MiXCR into one record per CDR3 protein. The data show some 39,000 distinct CDR3 sequences, with approximately 7% seen just once and around 42% held by the top ten. The time point is: sample taken at primary tumor resection. Whole RNA was taken from tumor, nontumor lung or frozen PBMC; it was then sequenced unsorted. Here the sequenced sample was PBMCs, taken at surgery. The receptor set was obtained from a female donor with early-stage non-small cell lung cancer.

This clonotype was picked up a small number of times. V is TRBV9 and J is TRBJ1-6; the D is unclear. The CDR3 is 13 amino acids. CDR1 and CDR2 from the germline V gene are SGDLS and YYNGEE. Between the trimmed V and J ends, which lost 3 bases and 6 bases, there was a span of 7 bases. CDR3 amino acids: CASSAAVNSPLHF. The CDR3 DNA sequence: TGTGCCAGCAGCGCGGCGGTTAATTCACCCCTCCACTTT.

This clonotype has just a few counts. V is TRBV28 and J is TRBJ1-1, with D uncertain. This CDR3 is built from 14 residues. Trimming stripped 5 bases from V and 0 bases from J, with 10 bases between. Germline CDR1 reads MDHEN; CDR2 reads SYDVKM. The DNA for the CDR3 is TGTGCCAGCAGTACGGGAGTAATGAACACTGAAGCTTTCTTT. Residues: CASSTGVMNTEAFF.

This clonotype was picked up many times. The gene calls are TRBV6-5 and TRBJ1-1, with D maybe TRBD1 (5 bases). Germline CDR1 reads MNHEY; CDR2 reads SVGAGI. V was trimmed by 0 bases and J by 1 base, leaving 9 bases between them. The CDR3 is 15 residues long. The DNA of the CDR3 is TGTGCCAGCAGTTACTCGTGGCAGGGGAACACTGAAGCTTTCTTT. Translated: CASSYSWQGNTEAFF.

This clonotype was counted between two and nine times. J is TRBJ2-7 and V is TRBV2; D gene unclear. V lost 8 bases and J 3 bases, leaving 8 bases between the germline ends. Germline V CDR1 and CDR2: SNHLY, FYNNEI. The CDR3 extends over 11 amino acids. The CDR3 DNA reads as TGTGCCAGCGCTACTTACTACGAGCAGTACTTC. Its translation is CASATYYEQYF.

This clonotype was observed at least ten times. This chain links TRBV5-1 with TRBJ1-2; 11 bases match TRBD1. The V gene's germline CDR1 is SGHRS and CDR2 YFSETQ. This CDR3 has 14 amino acids. With V trimmed by 5 bases and J by 7 bases, 7 bases remained unmatched. This chain's CDR3 is CASRMGQGEVGYTF. CDR3 coding DNA: TGCGCCAGCAGAATGGGACAGGGGGAAGTTGGCTACACCTTC.

This clonotype was seen many times. The chain carries TRBV12-5 and TRBJ1-5; D is undetermined. V gave up 3 bases and J gave up 7 bases, with 4 bases separating them. The CDR3 loop spans 11 amino acids. Germline V gives CDR1 LGHNT, CDR2 FRNRAP. CDR3 DNA sequence: TGTGCTAGTGGTTTCGAACAGCCCCAGCATTTT. It codes for CASGFEQPQHF.

V usage is TRBV5-1 and J usage is TRBJ2-1; D may correspond to TRBD1 or TRBD2 (5 bases each). The germline V gene encodes CDR1 SGHRS and CDR2 YFSETQ. The CDR3 contains 14 residues. Trimming took off 4 bases at V and 8 bases at J, with 16 bases between the two ends. DNA of the CDR3: TGCGCCAGCAGCCCACAGGAGGCTGGGGATGAGCAGTTCTTC. This codes for CASSPQEAGDEQFF. The whole variable domain, remainder taken from reference TRBV5-1 and TRBJ2-1, is KAGVTQTPRYLIKTRGQQVTLSCSPISGHRSVSWYQQTPGQGLQFLFEYFSETQRNKGNFPGRFSGRQFSNSRSEMNVSTLELGDSALYLCASSPQEAGDEQFFGPGTRLTVL.

This clonotype showed up just a few times. The genes are TRBV24-1 and TRBJ2-7; D not certain. V was cut by 3 bases and J by 2 bases, with 7 bases left in between. CDR1 is KGHDR and CDR2 is SFDVKD in the germline V gene. This CDR3 is 13 amino acids long. The CDR3 DNA is TGTGCCACCAGTGATCCCCTTACCTACGAGCAGTACTTC. Protein: CATSDPLTYEQYF.